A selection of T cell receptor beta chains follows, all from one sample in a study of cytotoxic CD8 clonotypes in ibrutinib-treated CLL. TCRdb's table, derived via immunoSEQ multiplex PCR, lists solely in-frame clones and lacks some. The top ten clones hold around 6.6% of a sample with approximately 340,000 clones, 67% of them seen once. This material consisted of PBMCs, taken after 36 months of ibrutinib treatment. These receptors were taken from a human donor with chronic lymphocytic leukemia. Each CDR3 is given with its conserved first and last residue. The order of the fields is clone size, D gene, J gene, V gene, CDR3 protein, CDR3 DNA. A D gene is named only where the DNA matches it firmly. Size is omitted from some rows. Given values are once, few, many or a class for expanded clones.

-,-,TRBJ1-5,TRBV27,CASSLAEPYSNQPQHF,TGTGCCAGCAGTTTAGCGGAACCTTATAGCAATCAGCCCCAGCATTTT
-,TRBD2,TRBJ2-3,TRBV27,CASSPILAGVVYTQYF,TGTGCCAGCAGTCCGATACTAGCGGGAGTCGTTTATACGCAGTATTTT
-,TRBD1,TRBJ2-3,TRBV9,CASSIQGGVSTDTQYF,TGTGCCAGCAGCATACAGGGGGGAGTAAGCACAGATACGCAGTATTTT
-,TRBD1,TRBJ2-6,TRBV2,CASSQDRGVLSGANVLTF,TGTGCCAGCAGTCAGGACAGGGGGGTACTCTCTGGGGCCAACGTCCTGACTTTC
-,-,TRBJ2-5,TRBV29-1,CSVEDYQETQYF,TGCAGCGTTGAAGACTACCAAGAGACCCAGTACTTC
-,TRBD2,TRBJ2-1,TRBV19,CASKKGLAAYNEQFF,TGTGCCAGTAAGAAGGGACTAGCGGCCTACAATGAGCAGTTCTTC
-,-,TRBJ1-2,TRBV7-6,CASSSMIGDYGYTF,TGTGCCAGCAGCTCTATGATTGGGGACTATGGCTACACCTTC
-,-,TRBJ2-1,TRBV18,CASSPDLGPEQFF,TGTGCCAGCTCACCCGACCTTGGACCTGAGCAGTTCTTC
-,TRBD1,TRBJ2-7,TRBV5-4,CASRRDRDVRYEQYF,TGTGCCAGCAGGCGGGACAGGGATGTTCGGTACGAGCAGTACTTC
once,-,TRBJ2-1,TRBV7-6,CASSRQAGQNEQFF,TGTGCCAGCAGCAGACAGGCGGGTCAGAATGAGCAGTTCTTC
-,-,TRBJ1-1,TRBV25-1,CASSDGYGGARTEAFF,TGTGCCAGCAGTGATGGGTACGGGGGGGCGCGGACTGAAGCTTTCTTT
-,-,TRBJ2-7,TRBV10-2,CASSGLFEQYF,TGCGCCAGCAGTGGGCTTTTCGAGCAGTACTTC
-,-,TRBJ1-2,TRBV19,CASSIGANGYTF,TGTGCCAGTAGTATTGGGGCCAATGGCTACACCTTC
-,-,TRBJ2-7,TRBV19,CASSLRLSYEQYF,TGTGCCAGTAGTCTTCGACTGAGCTACGAGCAGTACTTC
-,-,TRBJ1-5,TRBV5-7,CASSFGRVSNQPQHF,TGTGCCAGCAGCTTTGGGCGGGTTAGCAATCAGCCCCAGCATTTT
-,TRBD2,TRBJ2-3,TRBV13,CASSLTSSGGGFGINTQYF,TGTGCCAGCAGCTTAACATCAAGCGGGGGTGGATTTGGCATAAATACGCAGTATTTT
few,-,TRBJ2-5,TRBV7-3,CASSFVGGPSAQETQYF,TGTGCCAGCAGCTTTGTTGGGGGGCCATCGGCGCAAGAGACCCAGTACTTC
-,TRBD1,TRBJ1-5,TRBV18,CASSLYRDRGNSNQPQHF,TGTGCCAGCTCACTGTACCGGGACAGGGGGAATAGCAATCAGCCCCAGCATTTT
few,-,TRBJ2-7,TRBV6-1,CASSDSGPAYEQYF,TGTGCCAGCAGTGATTCAGGGCCTGCCTACGAGCAGTACTTC
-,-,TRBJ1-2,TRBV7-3,CASSLGGTFNYGYTF,TGTGCCAGCAGCTTAGGTGGCACCTTTAACTATGGCTACACCTTC
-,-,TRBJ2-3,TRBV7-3,CASSLEASTDTQYF,TGTGCCAGCAGCTTAGAAGCGAGCACAGATACGCAGTATTTT
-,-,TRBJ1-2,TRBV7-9,CASTPGRGGYTF,TGTGCCAGCACCCCGGGAAGGGGGGGCTACACCTTC
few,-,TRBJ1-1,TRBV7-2,CASSLVLENTEAFF,TGTGCCAGCAGCTTAGTTTTGGAGAACACTGAAGCTTTCTTT
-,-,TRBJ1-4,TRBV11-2,CASSPRVTEKLFF,TGTGCCAGCAGCCCAAGGGTCACGGAAAAACTGTTTTTT
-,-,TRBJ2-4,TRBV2,CASSDWDTVIAKNIQYF,TGTGCCAGCAGTGACTGGGACACCGTTATAGCCAAAAACATTCAGTACTTC
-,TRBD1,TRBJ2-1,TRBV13,CASRYRDRGPDNEQFF,TGTGCCAGCAGGTACCGGGACAGGGGGCCCGACAATGAGCAGTTCTTC
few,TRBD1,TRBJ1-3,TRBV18,CASSLAGGGSGNTIYF,TGTGCCAGCTCACTCGCAGGGGGCGGCTCTGGAAACACCATATATTTT
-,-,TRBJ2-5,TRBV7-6,CASSLFSKRSGETQYF,TGTGCCAGCAGCTTATTTAGTAAGAGATCGGGCGAGACCCAGTACTTC
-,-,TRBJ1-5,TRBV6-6,CASWGRNQPQHF,TGTGCCAGTTGGGGACGCAATCAGCCCCAGCATTTT
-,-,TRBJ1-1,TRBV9,CASSARVSGTEAFF,TGTGCCAGCAGCGCAAGGGTCTCGGGCACTGAAGCTTTCTTT
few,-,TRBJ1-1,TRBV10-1,CASSRMPDTEAFF,TGCGCCAGCAGTCGGATGCCGGACACTGAAGCTTTCTTT
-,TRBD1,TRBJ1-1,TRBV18,CASSPVQGSNTEAFF,TGTGCCAGCTCACCGGTACAGGGGTCGAACACTGAAGCTTTCTTT
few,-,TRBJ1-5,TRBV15,CATSRDSGANQPQHF,TGTGCCACCAGCAGAGATTCAGGGGCCAATCAGCCCCAGCATTTT
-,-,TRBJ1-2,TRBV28,CASSPNRVESNYGYTF,TGTGCCAGCAGCCCCAATCGGGTGGAGAGTAACTATGGCTACACCTTC
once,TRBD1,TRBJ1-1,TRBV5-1,CASSLGDREAFF,TGCGCCAGCAGCTTGGGGGACAGGGAGGCTTTCTTT
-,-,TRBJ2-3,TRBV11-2,CASSLGISTDTQYF,TGTGCCAGCAGCTTGGGGATCTCCACAGATACGCAGTATTTT
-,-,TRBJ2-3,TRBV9,CASSVVAGAPTDTQYF,TGTGCCAGCAGCGTAGTGGCGGGGGCCCCCACAGATACGCAGTATTTT
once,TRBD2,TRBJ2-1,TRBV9,CASTLADNNEQFF,TGTGCCAGCACCCTAGCGGATAACAATGAGCAGTTCTTC
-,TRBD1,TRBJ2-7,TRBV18,CASSPAQGVMASEQYF,TGTGCCAGCTCACCCGCACAGGGGGTTATGGCTAGCGAGCAGTACTTC
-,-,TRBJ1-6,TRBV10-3,CAINWGGDSPLHF,TGTGCCATCAACTGGGGAGGAGATTCACCCCTCCACTTT
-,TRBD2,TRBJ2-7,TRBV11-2,CASSLPSGLAGAYEQYF,TGTGCCAGCAGCTTGCCCTCGGGGTTAGCGGGGGCCTACGAGCAGTACTTC
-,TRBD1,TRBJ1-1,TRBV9,CASSALTGGTEAFF,TGTGCCAGCAGCGCGCTAACAGGGGGCACTGAAGCTTTCTTT
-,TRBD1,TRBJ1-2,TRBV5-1,CASSSTHLDRVGYTF,TGCGCCAGCAGCTCGACCCACCTGGACAGGGTAGGCTACACCTTC
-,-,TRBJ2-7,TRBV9,CATPGLGYEQYF,TGTGCCACCCCAGGGTTGGGCTACGAGCAGTACTTC
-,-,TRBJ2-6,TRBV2,CAGASGANVLTF,TGTGCAGGGGCCTCTGGGGCCAACGTCCTGACTTTC
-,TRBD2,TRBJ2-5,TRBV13,CASSYSGVWETQYF,TGTGCCAGCAGCTATAGCGGGGTCTGGGAGACCCAGTACTTC
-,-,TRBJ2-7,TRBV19,CASSIGFGLSRYEQYF,TGTGCCAGTAGTATTGGGTTCGGACTATCTCGGTACGAGCAGTACTTC
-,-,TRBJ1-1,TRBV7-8,CASSLNTGMNTEAFF,TGTGCCAGCAGCCTCAACACAGGCATGAACACTGAAGCTTTCTTT
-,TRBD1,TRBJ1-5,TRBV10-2,CASETGHSNQPQHF,TGCGCCAGCGAGACAGGGCATAGCAATCAGCCCCAGCATTTT
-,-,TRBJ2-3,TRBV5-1,CASSFGQVSDTQYF,TGCGCCAGCAGCTTTGGTCAGGTCTCAGATACGCAGTATTTT
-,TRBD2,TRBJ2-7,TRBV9,CASSVVGTSYEQYF,TGTGCCAGCAGCGTAGTAGGGACTAGCTACGAGCAGTACTTC
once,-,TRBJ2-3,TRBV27,CASSPLWVRTDTQYF,TGTGCCAGCAGTCCTTTATGGGTCCGCACAGATACGCAGTATTTT
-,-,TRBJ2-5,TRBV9,CASSVVGTQETQYF,TGTGCCAGCAGCGTAGTTGGGACACAAGAGACCCAGTACTTC
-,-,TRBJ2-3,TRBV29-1,CSVQGGDTQYF,TGCAGCGTGCAGGGCGGAGATACGCAGTATTTT
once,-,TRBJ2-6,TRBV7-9,CASSLDRSFSGANVLTF,TGTGCCAGCAGCTTAGACAGATCGTTCTCTGGGGCCAACGTCCTGACTTTC